This record covers a single TCR beta chain. Deletions cut 6 bases from V and 9 bases from J, with 18 bases between. This CDR3 has 14 amino acids. CDR1 is MNHEY, CDR2 SMNVEV, per germline (reference sequence). The data were obtained in a study of blood T cell repertoires in COVID-19. Libraries were prepared by immunoSEQ multiplex PCR; TCRdb keeps only in-frame clonotypes and omits some of them. The data hold 35,000 to 50,000 clones, with approximately 80% observed a single time. The source material was peripheral blood. This receptor was identified in a man between 60 and 75 years old in a cohort sampled during active COVID-19. The chain recombines TRBV27 with TRBJ2-1; TRBD2 is a possible D gene (6 bases). For the CDR3, the DNA is TGTGCCAGCAGCTCGTTCGGCCTCGGGAGTGAGCAGTTCTTC. Translation gives CASSSFGLGSEQFF.